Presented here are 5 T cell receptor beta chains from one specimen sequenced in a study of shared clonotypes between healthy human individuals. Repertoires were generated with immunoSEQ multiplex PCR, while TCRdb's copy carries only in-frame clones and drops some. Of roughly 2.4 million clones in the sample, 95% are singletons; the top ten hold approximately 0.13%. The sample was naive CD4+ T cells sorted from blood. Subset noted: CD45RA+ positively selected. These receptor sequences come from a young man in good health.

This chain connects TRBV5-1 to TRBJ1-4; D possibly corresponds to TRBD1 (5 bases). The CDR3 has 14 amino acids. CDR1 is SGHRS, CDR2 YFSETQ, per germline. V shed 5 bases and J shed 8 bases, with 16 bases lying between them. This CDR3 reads CASSPGEGREKLFF. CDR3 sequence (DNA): TGCGCCAGCAGTCCCGGGGAGGGGAGAGAAAAACTGTTTTTT.

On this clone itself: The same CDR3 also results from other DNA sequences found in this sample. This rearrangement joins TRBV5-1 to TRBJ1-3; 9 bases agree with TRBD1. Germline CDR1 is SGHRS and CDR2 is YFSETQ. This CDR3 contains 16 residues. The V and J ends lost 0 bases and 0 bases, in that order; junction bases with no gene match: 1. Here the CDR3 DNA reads TGCGCCAGCAGCTTGGGGACAGGGGACTCTGGAAACACCATATATTTT. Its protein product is CASSLGTGDSGNTIYF.

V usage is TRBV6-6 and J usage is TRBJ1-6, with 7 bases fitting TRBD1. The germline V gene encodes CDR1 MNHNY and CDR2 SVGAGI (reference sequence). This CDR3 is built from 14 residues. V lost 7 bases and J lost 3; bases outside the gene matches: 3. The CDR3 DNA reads TGTGCCAGCACCCGACAGGGCTATAATTCACCCCTCCACTTT. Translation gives CASTRQGYNSPLHF.

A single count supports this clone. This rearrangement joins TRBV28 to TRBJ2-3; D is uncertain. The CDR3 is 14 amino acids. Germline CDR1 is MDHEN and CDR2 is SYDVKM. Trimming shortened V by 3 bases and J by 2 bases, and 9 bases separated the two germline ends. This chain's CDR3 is CASSFSTDTDTQYF. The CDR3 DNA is TGTGCCAGCAGTTTTTCAACTGACACAGATACGCAGTATTTT. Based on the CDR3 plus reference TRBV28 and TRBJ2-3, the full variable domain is DVKVTQSSRYLVKRTGEKVFLECVQDMDHENMFWYRQDPGLGLRLIYFSYDVKMKEKGDIPEGYSVSREKKERFSLILESASTNQTSMYLCASSFSTDTDTQYFGPGTRLTVL.

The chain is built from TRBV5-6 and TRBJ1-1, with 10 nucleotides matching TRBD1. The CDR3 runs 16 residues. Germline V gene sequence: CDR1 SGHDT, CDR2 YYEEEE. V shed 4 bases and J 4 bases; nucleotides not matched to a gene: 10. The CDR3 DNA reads TGTGCCAGCAGCGCAGACAGGGGGCGAGGGGGCACTGAAGCTTTCTTT. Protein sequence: CASSADRGRGGTEAFF.